These 24 T cell receptor beta chains were sequenced from one sample in a study of blood T cell repertoires in COVID-19. Data came from immunoSEQ multiplex PCR; TCRdb stores just in-frame clones and leaves some out. Of about 250,000 clones listed, roughly 90% are singletons. Specimen: PBMCs or T cells enriched from blood (not recorded which). All receptors derive from a woman aged 30 to 39 with acute COVID-19.

The chain joins TRBV11-2 to TRBJ1-4; D may be TRBD1 (5 bases). V was clipped by 3 bases and J by 8 bases, with 10 bases between them. The V gene's germline CDR1 is SGHAT and CDR2 FQNNGV. This CDR3 is built from 13 residues. The chain's CDR3 is CASSFQGREKLFF. In nucleotides, the CDR3 is TGTGCCAGCAGCTTTCAGGGTAGGGAAAAACTGTTTTTT.

The chain joins TRBV6-4 to TRBJ2-3; 9 bases line up with TRBD2. Germline-derived CDR1 and CDR2 are MRHNA and SNTAGT. Unmatched junction bases numbered 5, after V lost 3 bases and J lost 4 bases. CDR3 length: 15 amino acids. The CDR3 loop is CASSDGGRDADTQYF. The DNA of the CDR3 is TGTGCCAGCAGTGATGGCGGGAGGGACGCAGATACGCAGTATTTT.

The chain joins TRBV18 to TRBJ2-1; 7 bases are a match to TRBD1. The CDR3 contains 16 residues. In germline, CDR1 is KGHSH, CDR2 LQKENI. J was trimmed by 4 bases and V by 3 bases; bases with no gene match: 9. The CDR3 nucleotides are TGTGCCAGCTCACCCCCTAACAGGGGTCAATACAATGAGCAGTTCTTC. Protein: CASSPPNRGQYNEQFF.

The chain employs TRBV10-1 and TRBJ1-1, with a weak D call TRBD1 (5 bases). V lost 3 bases to trimming and J lost 4 bases, with 9 bases between them. The CDR3 contains 13 residues. Per the germline V gene, CDR1 is WNHNN and CDR2 is SYGVQD (reference sequence). CDR3 sequence: CASSEQVTTEAFF. The DNA for the CDR3 is TGCGCCAGCAGTGAACAGGTTACCACTGAAGCTTTCTTT.

The chain employs TRBV19 and TRBJ1-4; D gene uncertain. The length of the CDR3 is 16 residues. Germline lookup yields CDR1 LNHDA and CDR2 SQIVND (reference sequence). The V and J ends lost 5 bases and 2 bases respectively, with 15 bases between them. The CDR3 coding sequence is TGTGCCAGTAGTCCCCGGAAGGCTAGGACTAATGAAAAACTGTTTTTT. Translated: CASSPRKARTNEKLFF.

The chain combines TRBV3-1 (or the pseudogene TRBV3-2) with TRBJ2-3; 7 nucleotides match TRBD2. The CDR3 has 15 amino acids. Germline CDR1 reads LGHDT; CDR2 reads YNNKEL (reference sequence). Trimming took 8 bases from V and 2 from J; bases not matched to a gene: 10. CDR3 nucleotides: TGTGCCAGCGCCTCAGCGGGGACCCCCACAGATACGCAGTATTTT. The encoded protein is CASASAGTPTDTQYF.

This chain joins TRBV7-8 and TRBJ1-2, with D tentatively TRBD1 (6 bases). The CDR3 contains 13 residues. V lost 1 base and J lost 8, with 11 bases in between. Germline lookup yields CDR1 SGHVS and CDR2 FQNEAQ. Written as DNA, the CDR3 is TGTGCCAGCAGCTTAGTACAGGGTCGGGGCTACACCTTC. Amino acids: CASSLVQGRGYTF.

The chain is built from TRBV6-5 and TRBJ2-2, with D possibly being TRBD2 (6 bases). This CDR3 comprises 16 residues. The germline V gene has CDR1 MNHEY and CDR2 SVGAGI. With 4 bases removed from V and 4 bases from J, the gap between germline ends came to 16 bases. The CDR3 region has the DNA TGTGCCAGCAGTTCCATTAGTGGGCGGGGCACCGGGGAGCTGTTTTTT. This sequence encodes CASSSISGRGTGELFF.

V usage is TRBV7-2 and J usage is TRBJ2-5; weak D call: TRBD2 (6 bases). The CDR3 consists of 14 residues. The germline V gene encodes CDR1 SGHTA and CDR2 FQGNSA. Trimming shortened V by 4 bases and J by 7 bases, and 16 bases separated the two germline ends. For the CDR3, the DNA is TGTGCCAGCAGCTCCGGAGGGGTAGTGAGGACCCAGTACTTC. This encodes CASSSGGVVRTQYF.

The table lists this clone with a count of one. The chain has TRBV10-3 and TRBJ1-3, with D uncertain. The CDR3 has 17 amino acids. In germline, CDR1 is ENHRY, CDR2 SYGVKD. The V end lost 3 bases, the J end lost 0 bases, and 15 bases lay between the germline ends. In nucleotides, the CDR3 is TGTGCCATCAGTGACAAGTTCAGTGGGAGCTCTGGAAACACCATATATTTT. It specifies CAISDKFSGSSGNTIYF.

This sequence joins TRBV18 and TRBJ1-3, with 9 positions matching TRBD1. Per the germline V gene, CDR1 is KGHSH and CDR2 is LQKENI. V shed 5 bases, J shed 4 bases, and the junction held 15 bases outside the gene matches. The CDR3 contains 18 residues. DNA of the CDR3: TGTGCCAGCTCAGGAGGGACAGGGCTGATATGGTCCGGAAACACCATATATTTT. Its protein product is CASSGGTGLIWSGNTIYF.

A few counts support this clone. V and J are TRBV4-1 and TRBJ2-2; D perhaps matches TRBD2 (5 bases). The CDR3 runs 15 residues. Germline V lookup: CDR1 MGHRA, CDR2 YSYEKL. Trimming stripped 4 bases from V and 8 bases from J, with 17 bases between. The CDR3 spells CASSLPGKASGELFF. The CDR3 DNA sequence: TGCGCCAGCAGCCTCCCCGGGAAGGCGTCGGGGGAGCTGTTTTTT.

This clone was detected only once. This chain joins TRBV2 and TRBJ1-1; D possibly corresponds to TRBD1 (5 bases). V was trimmed by 7 bases and J by 2 bases, leaving 11 bases between them. The CDR3 has 13 amino acids. Germline CDR1 and CDR2: SNHLY and FYNNEI. CDR3 in amino acids: CASTGDSNTEAFF. The CDR3 nucleotides read TGTGCCAGCACTGGGGACTCAAACACTGAAGCTTTCTTT.

The chain couples TRBV6-5 to TRBJ1-4; TRBD1 matches at 7 bases. Looked up from germline, CDR1 is MNHEY and CDR2 is SVGAGI. After removal of 8 bases from V and 5 bases from J, the junction contained 11 bases not matched to a gene. CDR3 size: 15 residues. The CDR3 coding sequence is TGTGCCAGCGCGCAGCCCTCAGGGGGGAATGAAAAACTGTTTTTT. Its translation: CASAQPSGGNEKLFF.

The CDR3 spells CASSQDSGWRGEKLFF. For the CDR3, the DNA is TGTGCCAGCAGCCAAGATAGTGGCTGGAGAGGCGAAAAACTGTTTTTT. V usage is TRBV3-1 (or the pseudogene TRBV3-2) and J usage is TRBJ1-4; no firm D call. Germline CDR1 LGHDT, CDR2 YNNKEL (reference sequence). The CDR3 has 16 residues. Trimming removed 0 bases at V and 8 bases at J, with 16 bases between.

This sequence joins TRBV7-4 and TRBJ1-5; 8 bases fit TRBD1. This CDR3 has 15 amino acids. V was clipped by 5 bases and J by 5 bases; unmatched bases: 8. Per germline, CDR1 SGHVT and CDR2 SQSDAQ. The CDR3 DNA reads TGTGCCAGCAGCCGACAGGGGTATGGGGATCAGCCCCAGCATTTT. It encodes CASSRQGYGDQPQHF. Combining the CDR3 with reference TRBV7-4 and TRBJ1-5 gives the whole variable domain GAGVSQSPRYKVAKRGRDVALRCDSISGHVTLYWYRQTLGQGSEVLTYSQSDAQRDKSGRPSGRFSAERPERSVSTLKIQRTEQGDSAVYLCASSRQGYGDQPQHFGDGTRLSIL.

This clone has more than one count but fewer than ten. The chain recombines TRBV5-4 with TRBJ2-1; perhaps TRBD2 as D (5 bases). CDR1 is SGHNT, CDR2 YYREEE, per germline (reference sequence). The CDR3 has 15 amino acids. Trimming stripped 3 bases from V and 4 bases from J, with 14 bases between. The CDR3 reads CASSSAAGGYNEQFF. The CDR3 DNA follows: TGTGCCAGCAGCTCCGCGGCGGGCGGGTACAATGAGCAGTTCTTC.

V usage is TRBV5-3 and J usage is TRBJ2-1; D is perhaps TRBD1 (7 bases). TRBV5-3 is sorted into the ORF group, with uncertain function. This CDR3 contains 14 residues. Trimming cost V 4 bases and J 9 bases, with 17 bases left between them. The CDR3 protein is CARSPGGTSGEQFF. DNA of the CDR3: TGTGCCAGAAGCCCAGGGGGGACAAGTGGTGAGCAGTTCTTC.

This clone was seen once. The CDR3 DNA reads TGTGCCAGCAGCCTCCGACAGGGCCAGAACACTGAAGCTTTCTTT. It translates to CASSLRQGQNTEAFF. The genes are TRBV7-2 and TRBJ1-1; 7 bases match TRBD1. CDR1 is SGHTA and CDR2 is FQGNSA in the germline V gene. Unmatched junction bases numbered 7, after V lost 5 bases and J lost 1 base. The CDR3 contains 15 residues.

The table lists this clone with a count of one. This chain connects TRBV19 to TRBJ1-2; 9 positions agree with TRBD1. Germline V CDR1 and CDR2: LNHDA, SQIVND (reference sequence). J was trimmed by 3 bases and V by 5 bases; bases with no gene match: 4. The CDR3 length is 14 residues. The DNA for the CDR3 is TGTGCCAGTAGTTTGGGACAGGGACACTATGGCTACACCTTC. Translated: CASSLGQGHYGYTF.

This clone is a singleton in its sample. J is TRBJ1-5 and V is TRBV19, with D uncertain. This CDR3 is built from 16 residues. Per germline, CDR1 LNHDA and CDR2 SQIVND (reference sequence). V was clipped by 5 bases and J by 2 bases, with 16 bases between them. Here the CDR3 reads CASSYRRDTGNQPQHF. The CDR3 nucleotides are TGTGCCAGTAGTTATCGCCGCGATACCGGCAATCAGCCCCAGCATTTT.

The J gene is TRBJ1-2, the V gene TRBV5-4; weak D call: TRBD1 (5 bases). The CDR3 spans 15 residues. Trimming pared 4 bases from V and 5 bases from J, leaving 18 bases between. The germline V gene encodes CDR1 SGHNT and CDR2 YYREEE (reference sequence). The CDR3 loop reads CASSTDAWGKYGYTF. The CDR3, as DNA: TGTGCCAGCAGCACCGACGCGTGGGGCAAGTATGGCTACACCTTC.

The rearrangement uses TRBV7-6 and TRBJ1-1; 9 bases are shared with TRBD1. Germline values: CDR1 SGHVS, CDR2 FNYEAQ. Trimming cost V 4 bases and J 0 bases; bases outside gene matches: 3. There are 15 residues in the CDR3. For the CDR3, the DNA is TGTGCCAGCAGCTCGGGACAGGGTCTGAACACTGAAGCTTTCTTT. This encodes CASSSGQGLNTEAFF.

This sequence joins TRBV5-1 and TRBJ2-7; 9 bases align to TRBD2. The CDR3 runs 15 residues. V shed 3 bases, J shed 2 bases, and the junction held 6 bases outside the gene matches. Germline V gene lookup returns CDR1 SGHRS and CDR2 YFSETQ. In DNA form, the CDR3 reads TGCGCCAGCAGCTCAGGCGGGGGGGCCCCCTACGAGCAGTACTTC. Protein sequence: CASSSGGGAPYEQYF.